Following are 8 T cell receptor beta chains from one sample sequenced in a study of CD8 T cells in ankylosing spondylitis. Using its own MiXCR run on the 5' RACE reads, TCRdb lists one record per CDR3 protein. Altogether approximately 250,000 distinct CDR3 sequences are present, roughly 8.2% being singletons, with the ten largest covering 4.8%. The sequenced sample consisted of blood, either unsorted or a sorted T cell fraction (not recorded which). The receptor source for this set is a female donor with ankylosing spondylitis or in good health (not recorded which).

This clonotype occurred many times. V usage is TRBV6-2 or TRBV6-3 and J usage is TRBJ1-1; D is unclear. Trimming pared 2 bases from V and 6 bases from J, leaving 13 bases between. The CDR3 has 14 residues. In germline, CDR1 is MNHEY, CDR2 SVGEGT. CDR3 sequence reads: CASSYVTGEAEAFF. For the CDR3, the DNA is TGTGCCAGCAGTTACGTTACGGGTGAGGCTGAAGCTTTCTTT.

This clonotype was recorded at least ten times. The J gene is TRBJ2-7, the V gene TRBV10-3; 9 nucleotides agree with TRBD2. CDR1 and CDR2 (germline): ENHRY, SYGVKD. V gave up 6 bases and J gave up 3 bases; unmatched junction bases: 9. The CDR3 has 15 amino acids. The CDR3, as DNA: TGTGCCATCAGGGCTAGCGGGAAGCACGGCTACGAGCAGTACTTC. This gives the protein CAIRASGKHGYEQYF.

As to this clonotype: Germline is not matched at one junction end, which may reflect a read error. The rearrangement joins TRBV2 to TRBJ1-2; tentatively, D is TRBD1 (6 bases). The CDR3 contains 14 residues. Looked up from germline, CDR1 is SNHLY and CDR2 is FYNNEI. CDR3 sequence: CANSETGQNYGYTF. The CDR3 DNA sequence: TGTGCCAACAGTGAGACAGGACAAAACTATGGCTACACCTTC. Based on the CDR3 plus reference TRBV2 and TRBJ1-2, the full variable domain is EPEVTQTPSHQVTQMGQEVILRCVPISNHLYFYWYRQILGQKVEFLVSFYNNEISEKSEIFDDQFSVERPDGSNFTLKIRSTKLEDSAMYFCANSETGQNYGYTFGSGTRLTVV.

This clonotype showed up many times. The V call is TRBV5-1, the J call TRBJ2-7, with D possibly matching TRBD1 (5 bases). The V and J ends lost 0 bases and 2 bases respectively, with 12 bases between them. The CDR3 consists of 15 residues. CDR1 SGHRS and CDR2 YFSETQ come from the germline V gene. The CDR3 bases are TGCGCCAGCAGCTTGGGAGTAGGGGAAGCCTACGAGCAGTACTTC. Translation gives CASSLGVGEAYEQYF.

In this sample, this clonotype turned up a few times. The chain recombines TRBV25-1 with TRBJ2-1; 13 positions agree with TRBD2. In germline, CDR1 is MGHDK, CDR2 SYGVNS. CDR3 length: 16 residues. The V segment lost 6 bases and the J segment 7 bases; nucleotides outside the gene matches: 9. The CDR3 reads CASRGELAGGGNEQFF. In nucleotides, the CDR3 is TGTGCCAGCAGGGGGGAACTAGCGGGAGGGGGGAATGAGCAGTTCTTC.

This clonotype showed up many times. This chain's CDR3 is CASSVSTSSYEQYF. The CDR3 DNA reads TGTGCCAGCAGTGTTAGTACAAGCTCCTACGAGCAGTACTTC. This chain uses TRBV6-1 with TRBJ2-7; D call uncertain. CDR1 and CDR2 (germline): MNHNS, SASEGT. The CDR3 length is 14 residues. V dropped 4 bases and J dropped 0 bases, with 10 bases sitting between them.

The sample holds many counts of this clonotype. The V call is TRBV6-2 or TRBV6-3, the J call TRBJ2-7; 8 bases align to TRBD2. Germline loops: CDR1 MNHEY, CDR2 SVGEGT. CDR3 length: 15 amino acids. V dropped 8 bases and J dropped 5; count of bases not matched to a gene: 14. DNA for the CDR3: TGTGCCAGCCGCCAGGGACGAGCGGGAGATCACGAGCAGTACTTC. Its protein is CASRQGRAGDHEQYF.

This clonotype was seen many times. The rearrangement uses TRBV5-1 and TRBJ2-7; D is ambiguous. V was cut by 0 bases and J by 1 base, with 8 bases left in between. From germline, CDR1 is SGHRS and CDR2 YFSETQ. CDR3 length: 14 residues. The CDR3 coding sequence is TGCGCCAGCAGCTTGGATTTGAGATCCTACGAGCAGTACTTC. The encoded protein is CASSLDLRSYEQYF.